What follows are 10 T cell receptor beta chains derived from one specimen sequenced in a study of Ad26.COV2.S vaccination and SARS-CoV-2 variants. The data were produced by immunoSEQ multiplex PCR, yet TCRdb's version contains in-frame clones alone and is incomplete. The repertoire consists of roughly 300,000 clones, with 88% occurring once and the leading ten covering around 6.4%. Indicated treatment: roughly 20 received Ad26.COV2.S at low or high dose, single or two shots; about five received placebo; per-sample allocation not given. The study sampled participants on day 63 after the first vaccine or placebo injection. Here the sequenced sample was peripheral blood, taken in a trial of Ad26.COV2.S vaccine versus placebo. These receptors originate from a person aged 18-60 years who received the Ad26.COV2.S COVID-19 vaccine or a placebo.

The V and J genes are TRBV28 and TRBJ1-2, with D possibly matching TRBD1 (5 bases). Per the germline V gene, CDR1 is MDHEN and CDR2 is SYDVKM. The CDR3 contains 13 residues. V lost 4 bases, J lost 8 bases, and 14 bases lay in between. This CDR3 is CASSSGVRTGYTF. The DNA of the CDR3 is TGTGCCAGCAGTTCCGGGGTCCGGACAGGCTACACCTTC.

This clone has a single count. J is TRBJ2-5 and V is TRBV5-1; 8 bases line up with TRBD2. CDR1 and CDR2 (germline): SGHRS, YFSETQ. Trimming removed 5 bases from V and 4 bases from J; junction bases left unmatched: 7. The length of the CDR3 is 14 residues. The DNA for the CDR3 is TGCGCCAGCAGAGCGGGAGTGAGAGGAGAGACCCAGTACTTC. Residues: CASRAGVRGETQYF. The whole variable domain, remainder taken from reference TRBV5-1 and TRBJ2-5, is KAGVTQTPRYLIKTRGQQVTLSCSPISGHRSVSWYQQTPGQGLQFLFEYFSETQRNKGNFPGRFSGRQFSNSRSEMNVSTLELGDSALYLCASRAGVRGETQYFGPGTRLLVL.

V and J are TRBV28 and TRBJ2-7; 11 nucleotides agree with TRBD1. Germline loops: CDR1 MDHEN, CDR2 SYDVKM. The V gene end was trimmed by 3 bases and the J gene end by 5 bases; junction bases not matched to a gene: 6. This CDR3 contains 15 residues. CDR3 amino acids: CASSLPGQGVHEQYF. The DNA of the CDR3 is TGTGCCAGCAGTTTGCCGGGACAGGGGGTCCACGAGCAGTACTTC.

The V gene is TRBV10-3, the J gene TRBJ2-7; 16 bases match TRBD2. V was clipped by 7 bases and J by 6 bases; unmatched bases: 15. CDR3 length equals 18 residues. CDR1 ENHRY and CDR2 SYGVKD come from the germline V gene. Here the CDR3 DNA reads TGTGCCATCAAGGGGGGACTAGCGGGAGGGCCTGGAGGACCCGAGCAGTACTTC. Translation gives CAIKGGLAGGPGGPEQYF.

The rearrangement links TRBV7-2 to TRBJ2-7; D is possibly TRBD1 (5 bases). The CDR3 runs 14 residues. V was cut by 1 base and J by 1 base, with 8 bases left in between. Germline V gives CDR1 SGHTA, CDR2 FQGNSA. The CDR3 DNA sequence: TGTGCCAGCAGCTTAGAGGCAGGGTCCTACGAGCAGTACTTC. This sequence encodes CASSLEAGSYEQYF.

The chain employs TRBV6-5 and TRBJ2-3; maybe TRBD2 (6 bases). CDR1 MNHEY and CDR2 SVGAGI come from the germline V gene. V gave up 9 bases and J gave up 1 base, with 14 bases separating them. This CDR3 has 14 amino acids. In nucleotides, the CDR3 is TGTGCCAGTAAACTAGCCGGGGGCACAGATACGCAGTATTTT. Translating it yields CASKLAGGTDTQYF.

This clone was seen only once. This rearrangement joins TRBV7-9 to TRBJ1-2, with a weak D call TRBD1 (6 bases). V gave up 0 bases and J gave up 4 bases, with 9 bases separating them. Looked up from germline, CDR1 is SEHNR and CDR2 is FQNEAQ (reference sequence). There are 14 residues in the CDR3. In DNA, the CDR3 is TGTGCCAGCAGCTTAGCAGGGGGAGGCTATGGCTACACCTTC. This translates into CASSLAGGGYGYTF. Filled out from reference TRBV7-9 and TRBJ1-2, the complete variable domain reads DTGVSQNPRHKITKRGQNVTFRCDPISEHNRLYWYRQTLGQGPEFLTYFQNEAQLEKSRLLSDRFSAERPKGSFSTLEIQRTEQGDSAMYLCASSLAGGGYGYTFGSGTRLTVV.

V and J are TRBV28 and TRBJ2-7, with D perhaps TRBD2 (5 bases). V gave up 7 bases and J gave up 2 bases, with 12 bases separating them. The length of the CDR3 is 13 residues. Germline-derived CDR1 and CDR2 are MDHEN and SYDVKM. The CDR3 sequence: CASTLRTPYEQYF. DNA of the CDR3: TGTGCCAGCACCCTGAGGACTCCCTACGAGCAGTACTTC.

This chain joins TRBV18 and TRBJ1-1; D remains unclear. Trimming cost V 6 bases and J 1 base, with 12 bases left between them. The CDR3 covers 14 residues. Looked up from germline, CDR1 is KGHSH and CDR2 is LQKENI. Here the CDR3 reads CASSPDGGNTEAFF. CDR3 sequence (DNA): TGTGCCAGCTCCCCGGACGGCGGGAACACTGAAGCTTTCTTT.

This rearrangement joins TRBV7-2 to TRBJ2-3; tentatively, D is TRBD1 (5 bases). V was clipped by 6 bases and J by 5 bases, with 12 bases between them. Germline CDR1 reads SGHTA; CDR2 reads FQGNSA. CDR3 length: 13 residues. CDR3 sequence (DNA): TGTGCCAGCAGATATGTGGGGCGAGATACGCAGTATTTT. Amino acids: CASRYVGRDTQYF.